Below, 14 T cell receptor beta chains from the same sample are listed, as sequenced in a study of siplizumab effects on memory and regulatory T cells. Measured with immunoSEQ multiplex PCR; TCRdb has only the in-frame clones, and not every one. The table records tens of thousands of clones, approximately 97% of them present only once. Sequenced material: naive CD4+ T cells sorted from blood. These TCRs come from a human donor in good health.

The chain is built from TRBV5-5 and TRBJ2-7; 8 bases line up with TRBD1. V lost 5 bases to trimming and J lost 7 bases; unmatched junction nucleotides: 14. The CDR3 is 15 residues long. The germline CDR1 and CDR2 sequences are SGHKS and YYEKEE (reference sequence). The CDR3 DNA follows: TGTGCCAGCAGTTACGGACAGGGCTCCAGTGGGGAGCAGTACTTC. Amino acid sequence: CASSYGQGSSGEQYF.

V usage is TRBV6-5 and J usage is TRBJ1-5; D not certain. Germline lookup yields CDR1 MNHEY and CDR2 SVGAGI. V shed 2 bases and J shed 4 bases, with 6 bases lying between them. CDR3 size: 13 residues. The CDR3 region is CASSYTANQPQHF. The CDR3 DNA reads TGTGCCAGCAGTTACACCGCGAATCAGCCCCAGCATTTT.

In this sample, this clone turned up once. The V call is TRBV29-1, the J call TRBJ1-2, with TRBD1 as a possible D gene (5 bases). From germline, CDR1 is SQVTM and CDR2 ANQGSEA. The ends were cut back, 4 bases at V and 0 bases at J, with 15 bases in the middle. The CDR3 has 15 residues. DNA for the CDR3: TGCAGCGTTGCGGAGGTGGGGGGTTCTAACTATGGCTACACCTTC. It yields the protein CSVAEVGGSNYGYTF.

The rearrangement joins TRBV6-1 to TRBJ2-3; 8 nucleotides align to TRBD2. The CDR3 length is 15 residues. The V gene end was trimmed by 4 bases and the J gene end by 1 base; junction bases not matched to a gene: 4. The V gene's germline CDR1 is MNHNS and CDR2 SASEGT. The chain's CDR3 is CASSGATSGTDTQYF. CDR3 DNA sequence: TGTGCCAGCAGTGGCGCGACTAGCGGCACAGATACGCAGTATTTT.

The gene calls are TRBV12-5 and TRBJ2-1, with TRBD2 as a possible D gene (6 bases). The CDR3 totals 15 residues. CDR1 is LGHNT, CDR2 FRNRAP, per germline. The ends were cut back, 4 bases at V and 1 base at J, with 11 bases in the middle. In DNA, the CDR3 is TGTGCTAGTGGTTCTCCGGGGGTATCCTACAATGAGCAGTTCTTC. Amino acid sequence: CASGSPGVSYNEQFF.

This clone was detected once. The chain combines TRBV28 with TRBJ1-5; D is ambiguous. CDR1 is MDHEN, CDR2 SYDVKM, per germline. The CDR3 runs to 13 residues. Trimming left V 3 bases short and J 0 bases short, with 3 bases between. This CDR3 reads CASSFTSNQPQHF. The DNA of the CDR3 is TGTGCCAGCAGTTTTACTAGCAATCAGCCCCAGCATTTT.

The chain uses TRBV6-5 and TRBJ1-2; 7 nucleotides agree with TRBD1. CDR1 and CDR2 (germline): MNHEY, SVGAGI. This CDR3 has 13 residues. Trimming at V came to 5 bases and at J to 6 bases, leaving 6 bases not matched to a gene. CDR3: CASSPDREHGYTF. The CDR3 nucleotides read TGTGCCAGCAGTCCCGACAGGGAACATGGCTACACCTTC.

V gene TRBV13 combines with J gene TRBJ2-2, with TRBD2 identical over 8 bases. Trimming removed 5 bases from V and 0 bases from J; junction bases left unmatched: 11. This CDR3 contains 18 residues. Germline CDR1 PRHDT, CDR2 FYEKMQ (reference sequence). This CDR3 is CASSLTLTGLANTGELFF. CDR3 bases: TGTGCCAGCAGCCTAACGTTAACGGGACTAGCGAACACCGGGGAGCTGTTTTTT.

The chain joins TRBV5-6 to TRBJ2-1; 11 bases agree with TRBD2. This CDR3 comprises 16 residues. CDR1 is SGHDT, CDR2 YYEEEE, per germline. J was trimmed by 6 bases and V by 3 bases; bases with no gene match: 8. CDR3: CASSWTGTSGGNEQFF. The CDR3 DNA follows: TGTGCCAGCAGCTGGACTGGGACTAGCGGAGGCAATGAGCAGTTCTTC.

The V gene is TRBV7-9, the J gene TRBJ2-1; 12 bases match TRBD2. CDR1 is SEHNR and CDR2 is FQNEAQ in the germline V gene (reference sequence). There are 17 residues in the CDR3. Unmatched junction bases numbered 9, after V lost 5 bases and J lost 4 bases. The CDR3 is CASSARTSGTEYNEQFF. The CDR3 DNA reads TGTGCCAGCAGCGCCCGGACTAGCGGGACCGAATACAATGAGCAGTTCTTC.

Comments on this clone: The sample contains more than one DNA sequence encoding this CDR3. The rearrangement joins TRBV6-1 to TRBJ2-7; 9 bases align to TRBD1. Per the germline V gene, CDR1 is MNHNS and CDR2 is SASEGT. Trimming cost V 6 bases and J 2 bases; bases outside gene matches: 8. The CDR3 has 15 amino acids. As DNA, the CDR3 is TGTGCCAGCAGACCCGGGACAGGGATAGCCTACGAGCAGTACTTC. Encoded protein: CASRPGTGIAYEQYF.

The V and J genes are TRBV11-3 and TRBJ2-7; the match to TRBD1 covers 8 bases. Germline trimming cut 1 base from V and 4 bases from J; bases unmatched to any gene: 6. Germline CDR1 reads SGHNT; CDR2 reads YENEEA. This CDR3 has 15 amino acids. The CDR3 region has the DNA TGTGCCAGCAGCTTAGTTGGGACAGGAAATTACGAGCAGTACTTC. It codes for CASSLVGTGNYEQYF.

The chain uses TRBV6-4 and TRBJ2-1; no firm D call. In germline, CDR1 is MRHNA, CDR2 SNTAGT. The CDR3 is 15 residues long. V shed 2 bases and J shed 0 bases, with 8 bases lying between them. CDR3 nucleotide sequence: TGTGCCAGCAGTGACGTCGGAAGCTCCTACAATGAGCAGTTCTTC. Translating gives CASSDVGSSYNEQFF.

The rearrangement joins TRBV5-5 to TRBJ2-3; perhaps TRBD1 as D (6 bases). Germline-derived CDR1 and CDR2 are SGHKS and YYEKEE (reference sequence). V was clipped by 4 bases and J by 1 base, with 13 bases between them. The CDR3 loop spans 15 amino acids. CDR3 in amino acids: CASSVQGYRTDTQYF. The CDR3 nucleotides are TGTGCCAGCAGCGTACAGGGATACCGCACAGATACGCAGTATTTT. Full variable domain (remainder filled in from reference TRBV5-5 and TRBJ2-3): DAGVTQSPTHLIKTRGQQVTLRCSPISGHKSVSWYQQVLGQGPQFIFQYYEKEERGRGNFPDRFSARQFPNYSSELNVNALLLGDSALYLCASSVQGYRTDTQYFGPGTRLTVL.